These 24 T cell receptor beta chains originate from one sample sequenced in a study of OX40 agonist ivuxolimab in advanced cancers. Some clones are missing from TCRdb's copy, which holds only in-frame ones; the method was immunoSEQ multiplex PCR. The repertoire holds approximately 35,000 clones, with around 85% as singletons. Material: CD4+ or CD8+ T cells sorted from blood, obtained in a trial of the OX40 agonist ivuxolimab. These receptors were collected from an adult with an advanced solid tumor such as melanoma, head and neck, liver or kidney cancer.

This clone was detected a few times. V and J are TRBV5-1 and TRBJ2-7; 10 positions agree with TRBD1. Unmatched junction bases numbered 6, after V lost 4 bases and J lost 2 bases. CDR1 and CDR2 (germline): SGHRS, YFSETQ. The CDR3 is 15 residues long. The CDR3 nucleotides read TGCGCCAGCAGCCCCGCCGGGACAGGGGCCTACGAGCAGTACTTC. Translation gives CASSPAGTGAYEQYF.

This chain links TRBV4-1 with TRBJ1-2; D is uncertain. Germline V gene lookup returns CDR1 MGHRA and CDR2 YSYEKL. The CDR3 totals 14 residues. V gave up 1 base and J gave up 6 bases, with 12 bases separating them. The CDR3 DNA sequence: TGCGCCAGCAGCCAAGGTCGAGGGTGGCATGGCTACACCTTC. Translation: CASSQGRGWHGYTF.

On this clone: The same CDR3 also results from other DNA sequences found in this sample. The chain joins TRBV30 to TRBJ1-2; D is perhaps TRBD1 (5 bases). The CDR3 contains 15 residues. In germline, CDR1 is GTSNPN, CDR2 SVGIG (reference sequence). V dropped 1 base and J dropped 8 bases, with 20 bases sitting between them. CDR3 sequence reads: CAWSDFRTGGGGYTF. The CDR3 DNA follows: TGTGCCTGGAGTGATTTTCGGACGGGGGGAGGCGGCTACACCTTC.

The count of this clone is one. The chain employs TRBV13 and TRBJ1-1; D not resolved. The germline V and J ends were trimmed by 4 bases and 1 base, with 13 bases remaining between them. The CDR3 length is 15 residues. CDR1 is PRHDT and CDR2 is FYEKMQ in the germline V gene (reference sequence). The CDR3 spells CASSSGGRGNTEAFF. The CDR3 coding sequence is TGTGCCAGCAGCTCGGGAGGCCGGGGGAACACTGAAGCTTTCTTT. The full variable domain, with the rest looked up from reference TRBV13 and TRBJ1-1, is AAGVIQSPRHLIKEKRETATLKCYPIPRHDTVYWYQQGPGQDPQFLISFYEKMQSDKGSIPDRFSAQQFSDYHSELNMSSLELGDSALYFCASSSGGRGNTEAFFGQGTRLTVV.

V is TRBV18 and J is TRBJ1-2, with unresolved D. V dropped 4 bases and J dropped 3 bases, with 15 bases sitting between them. Germline V gene lookup returns CDR1 KGHSH and CDR2 LQKENI. CDR3 length: 15 amino acids. The CDR3 region is CASSLRTAADYGYTF. For the CDR3, the DNA is TGTGCCAGCTCACTAAGGACGGCCGCTGACTATGGCTACACCTTC.

The V gene is TRBV6-1, the J gene TRBJ2-1; D gene ambiguous. V was trimmed by 1 base and J by 3 bases, leaving 10 bases between them. From germline, CDR1 is MNHNS and CDR2 SASEGT. This CDR3 is built from 15 residues. The CDR3 coding sequence is TGTGCCAGCAGTGAAGAAAGGGTGGACTACAATGAGCAGTTCTTC. Its translation is CASSEERVDYNEQFF.

The chain has TRBV11-2 and TRBJ2-4; 8 bases align to TRBD1. CDR1 and CDR2 from the germline V gene are SGHAT and FQNNGV. The CDR3 runs to 18 residues. Trimming cost V 4 bases and J 1 base; bases outside gene matches: 12. CDR3 sequence reads: CASSSLLRTGRAKNIQYF. The CDR3 bases are TGTGCCAGCAGCTCCCTACTGCGGACAGGGCGGGCCAAAAACATTCAGTACTTC. Together with reference TRBV11-2 and TRBJ2-4, the CDR3 gives the full variable domain: EAGVAQSPRYKIIEKRQSVAFWCNPISGHATLYWYQQILGQGPKLLIQFQNNGVVDDSQLPKDRFSAERLKGVDSTLKIQPAKLEDSAVYLCASSSLLRTGRAKNIQYFGAGTRLSVL.

Comments on this clone: This specimen includes other DNA sequences encoding the same CDR3. The gene calls are TRBV6-5 and TRBJ2-6; D is undetermined. Germline CDR1 is MNHEY and CDR2 is SVGAGI. The ends were cut back, 6 bases at V and 0 bases at J, with 9 bases in the middle. This CDR3 comprises 15 residues. CDR3 sequence reads: CASSRRSSGANVLTF. The CDR3 nucleotides read TGTGCCAGCAGCCGCCGGTCCTCTGGGGCCAACGTCCTGACTTTC.

The CDR3 protein is CASSSQGVETQYF. CDR3 nucleotide sequence: TGTGCCAGTTCATCTCAGGGAGTGGAGACCCAGTACTTC. V usage is TRBV5-5 and J usage is TRBJ2-5; D possibly matches TRBD1 or TRBD2 (5 bases each). CDR1 SGHKS and CDR2 YYEKEE come from the germline V gene (reference sequence). The CDR3 spans 13 residues. V gave up 8 bases and J gave up 5 bases, with 16 bases separating them.

This clone was detected only once. The V gene is TRBV19, the J gene TRBJ1-4, with D possibly being TRBD1 (5 bases). This CDR3 has 14 residues. Looked up from germline, CDR1 is LNHDA and CDR2 is SQIVND (reference sequence). V shed 3 bases and J shed 8 bases, with 13 bases lying between them. This CDR3 reads CASSISQGPEKLFF. The DNA for the CDR3 is TGTGCCAGTAGTATCAGTCAGGGCCCCGAAAAACTGTTTTTT. The variable domain in full, with the rest retrieved from reference TRBV19 and TRBJ1-4, is DGGITQSPKYLFRKEGQNVTLSCEQNLNHDAMYWYRQDPGQGLRLIYYSQIVNDFQKGDIAEGYSVSREKKESFPLTVTSAQKNPTAFYLCASSISQGPEKLFFGSGTQLSVL.

The chain employs TRBV10-2 and TRBJ1-2, with a weak D call TRBD1 (6 bases). Trimming took 4 bases from V and 2 from J, leaving 11 bases between them. Germline lookup yields CDR1 WSHSY and CDR2 SAAADI. The CDR3 length is 14 residues. CDR3 in DNA: TGCGCCAGCAGTGTGGGACAAATAAACTATGGCTACACCTTC. Protein product: CASSVGQINYGYTF.

The chain is built from TRBV5-1 and TRBJ1-2; D is undetermined. The germline gives CDR1 SGHRS, CDR2 YFSETQ. The length of the CDR3 is 13 residues. V dropped 2 bases and J dropped 3 bases, with 8 bases sitting between them. The CDR3 region is CASSFLTDYGYTF. The CDR3 bases are TGCGCCAGCAGCTTCTTGACGGACTATGGCTACACCTTC. The full variable domain, completed using reference TRBV5-1 and TRBJ1-2, is KAGVTQTPRYLIKTRGQQVTLSCSPISGHRSVSWYQQTPGQGLQFLFEYFSETQRNKGNFPGRFSGRQFSNSRSEMNVSTLELGDSALYLCASSFLTDYGYTFGSGTRLTVV.

This chain links TRBV4-1 with TRBJ2-6; D gene uncertain. Germline V CDR1 and CDR2: MGHRA, YSYEKL. The CDR3 totals 19 residues. The germline V and J ends were trimmed by 0 bases and 2 bases, with 17 bases remaining between them. The CDR3: CASSQDETLGNAGANVLTF. The CDR3 DNA reads TGCGCCAGCAGCCAAGACGAGACATTGGGAAATGCTGGGGCCAACGTCCTGACTTTC.

This chain joins TRBV9 and TRBJ2-5; D possibly uses TRBD1 or TRBD2 (6 bases each). The germline V gene has CDR1 SGDLS and CDR2 YYNGEE. V lost 0 bases and J lost 5, with 11 bases in between. This CDR3 has 14 residues. The CDR3 sequence is CASSVGGAGETQYF. The CDR3 DNA reads TGTGCCAGCAGCGTAGGGGGGGCCGGGGAGACCCAGTACTTC.

The V and J genes are TRBV13 and TRBJ2-2; D might be TRBD1 or TRBD2, each matching 5 bases. The germline V gene encodes CDR1 PRHDT and CDR2 FYEKMQ (reference sequence). The V end lost 5 bases, the J end lost 5 bases, and 18 bases lay between the germline ends. The CDR3 runs to 16 residues. The CDR3 spells CASSLTGFEGTGELFF. CDR3 nucleotides: TGTGCCAGCAGCCTAACGGGTTTTGAGGGGACCGGGGAGCTGTTTTTT.

The rearrangement joins TRBV4-2 to TRBJ1-2; D ambiguous. The CDR3 spans 13 residues. The V and J ends lost 5 bases and 5 bases respectively, with 12 bases between them. CDR1 is LGHNA, CDR2 YNFKEQ, per germline. CDR3 sequence (DNA): TGTGCCAGCAGCTTGGTAGGCTCTTATGGCTACACCTTC. It codes for CASSLVGSYGYTF.

V and J are TRBV6-6 and TRBJ1-2; D is possibly TRBD1 (5 bases). The ends were cut back, 4 bases at V and 0 bases at J, with 15 bases in the middle. Germline lookup yields CDR1 MNHNY and CDR2 SVGAGI (reference sequence). The CDR3 spans 16 residues. This chain's CDR3 is CASSSVGAGANYGYTF. DNA for the CDR3: TGTGCCAGCAGTTCTGTTGGGGCCGGTGCTAACTATGGCTACACCTTC.

This clone has a handful of counts. The rearrangement uses TRBV30 and TRBJ1-5; 7 bases match TRBD1. Germline V gives CDR1 GTSNPN, CDR2 SVGIG (reference sequence). V trimming: 5 bases; J trimming: 5 bases; junction bases outside the gene matches: 3. The CDR3 has 12 amino acids. The CDR3 DNA reads as TGTGCCTGGCAGGGGGGGGATCAGCCCCAGCATTTT. This encodes CAWQGGDQPQHF. The full variable domain, with the rest looked up from reference TRBV30 and TRBJ1-5, is SQTIHQWPATLVQPVGSPLSLECTVEGTSNPNLYWYRQAAGRGLQLLFYSVGIGQISSEVPQNLSASRPQDRQFILSSKKLLLSDSGFYLCAWQGGDQPQHFGDGTRLSIL.

The rearrangement uses TRBV5-1 and TRBJ2-1; possible D gene TRBD1, 6 bases. The CDR3 consists of 14 residues. The germline V and J ends were trimmed by 2 bases and 4 bases, with 10 bases remaining between them. Per the germline V gene, CDR1 is SGHRS and CDR2 is YFSETQ. The CDR3 sequence is CASSFGQRYNEQFF. The CDR3 bases are TGCGCCAGCAGCTTCGGACAGAGATACAATGAGCAGTTCTTC.

The rearrangement links TRBV28 to TRBJ2-3, with a possible D match to TRBD2 (5 bases). CDR3 length: 14 amino acids. V lost 2 bases, J lost 3 bases, and 9 bases lay in between. Looked up from germline, CDR1 is MDHEN and CDR2 is SYDVKM. CDR3 DNA: TGTGCCAGCAGTTTACTCGGGGTGACAGATACGCAGTATTTT. Its translation is CASSLLGVTDTQYF.

This clone has a single count. V and J are TRBV14 and TRBJ1-1, with 7 positions matching TRBD1. Trimming removed 0 bases from V and 4 bases from J; junction bases left unmatched: 5. In germline, CDR1 is SGHDN, CDR2 FVKESK. The CDR3 has 15 residues. The CDR3 DNA follows: TGTGCCAGCAGCCAAGATCAATACAGGGGCACTGAAGCTTTCTTT. It translates to CASSQDQYRGTEAFF.

The gene calls are TRBV10-1 and TRBJ1-5; D gene uncertain. CDR3 length: 15 amino acids. The ends were cut back, 4 bases at V and 3 bases at J, with 13 bases in the middle. Germline V CDR1 and CDR2: WNHNN, SYGVQD (reference sequence). This CDR3 is CASSVGSPLNQPQHF. CDR3 DNA sequence: TGCGCCAGCAGTGTAGGGAGTCCTCTCAATCAGCCCCAGCATTTT.

V is TRBV7-9 and J is TRBJ2-7; TRBD2 agrees at 7 bases. Germline V gives CDR1 SEHNR, CDR2 FQNEAQ (reference sequence). V lost 6 bases, J lost 2 bases, and 7 bases stayed unmatched. This CDR3 has 14 residues. CDR3 bases: TGTGCCAGCAGTCGACGGGGGGTTACCTACGAGCAGTACTTC. Translated, it gives CASSRRGVTYEQYF.

CDR3 coding DNA: TGTGCCTGGACCGTACTTGGCAGGGAGAACACTGAAGCTTTCTTT. It translates to CAWTVLGRENTEAFF. V usage is TRBV30 and J usage is TRBJ1-1, with D tentatively TRBD1 (5 bases). Germline CDR1 reads GTSNPN; CDR2 reads SVGIG (reference sequence). V was pared by 4 bases and J by 1 base, with 16 bases between. CDR3 length equals 15 residues.